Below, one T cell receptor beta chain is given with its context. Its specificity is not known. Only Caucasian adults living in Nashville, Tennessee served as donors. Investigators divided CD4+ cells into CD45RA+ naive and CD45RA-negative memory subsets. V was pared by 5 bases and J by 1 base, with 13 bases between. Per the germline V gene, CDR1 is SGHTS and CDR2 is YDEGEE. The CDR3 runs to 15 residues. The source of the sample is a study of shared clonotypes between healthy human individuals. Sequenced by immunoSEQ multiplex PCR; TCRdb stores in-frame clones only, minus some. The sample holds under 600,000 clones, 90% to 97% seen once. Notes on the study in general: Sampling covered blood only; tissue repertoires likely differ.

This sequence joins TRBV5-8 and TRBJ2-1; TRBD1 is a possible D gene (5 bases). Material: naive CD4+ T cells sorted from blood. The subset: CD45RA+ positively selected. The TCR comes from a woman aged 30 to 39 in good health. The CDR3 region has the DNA TGTGCCAGCAGTCGTGACAGTGGATCCTACAATGAGCAGTTCTTC. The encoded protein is CASSRDSGSYNEQFF.